Below are 31 T cell receptor beta chains sequenced from a single sample in a study of T-cell memory formation after mild COVID-19. TCRdb called the 5' RACE reads again in MiXCR, with one record for every CDR3 protein. The sample contains about 440,000 distinct CDR3 sequences, 20% of which appear only once. Material: PBMCs or a T cell subset sorted from them (not recorded which). All receptors come from an adult woman who had mild COVID-19 (a few samples of this study predate the infection). Cell type and time point are not known.

This clonotype was seen a handful of times. The chain joins TRBV12-3 or TRBV12-4 to TRBJ1-1; D might be TRBD1 (5 bases). Trimming shortened V by 3 bases and J by 3 bases, and 11 bases separated the two germline ends. The CDR3 covers 14 residues. The CDR3 protein is CASSFALGDTEAFF. In DNA form, the CDR3 reads TGTGCCAGCAGTTTCGCGCTGGGGGACACTGAAGCTTTCTTT.

This clonotype was observed a handful of times. The chain joins TRBV5-4 to TRBJ2-5, with D tentatively TRBD1 or TRBD2 (5 bases each). The CDR3 runs to 15 residues. Germline V gene sequence: CDR1 SGHNT, CDR2 YYREEE (reference sequence). V was pared by 4 bases and J by 2 bases, with 15 bases between. This chain's CDR3 is CASSPFPGPQETQYF. The CDR3 DNA is TGTGCCAGCAGCCCCTTTCCGGGGCCTCAAGAGACCCAGTACTTC. Drawing the rest from reference TRBV5-4 and TRBJ2-5, the complete variable domain is ETGVTQSPTHLIKTRGQQVTLRCSSQSGHNTVSWYQQALGQGPQFIFQYYREEENGRGNFPPRFSGLQFPNYSSELNVNALELDDSALYLCASSPFPGPQETQYFGPGTRLLVL.

This clonotype has only a few counts. CDR3 loop: CSARGLIEAFF. CDR3 bases: TGCAGTGCTAGAGGACTGATTGAAGCTTTCTTT. The chain carries TRBV20-1 and TRBJ1-1; D gene uncertain. The CDR3 runs 11 residues. V was cut by 1 base and J by 7 bases, with 7 bases left in between. Germline V lookup: CDR1 DFQATT, CDR2 SNEGSKA (reference sequence).

This chain connects TRBV7-2 to TRBJ2-1, with 8 bases that match TRBD2. Trimming took 1 base from V and 7 from J; bases not matched to a gene: 6. Per germline, CDR1 SGHTA and CDR2 FQGNSA. The length of the CDR3 is 15 residues. CDR3 in amino acids: CASSLVSGAGNEQFF. In DNA, the CDR3 is TGTGCCAGCAGCTTAGTTAGCGGGGCTGGGAATGAGCAGTTCTTC.

The rearrangement uses TRBV3-1 and TRBJ1-1; no clear D. This CDR3 region has 12 residues. Germline CDR1 and CDR2: LGHDT and YNNKEL (reference sequence). V lost 8 bases and J lost 3, with 10 bases in between. The CDR3 here is CASAPRDTEAFF. The CDR3 DNA follows: TGTGCCAGCGCGCCCCGCGACACTGAAGCTTTCTTT.

Only one count was recorded for this clonotype. The chain joins TRBV12-3 or TRBV12-4 to TRBJ2-5; unclear D gene. The CDR3 loop spans 12 amino acids. V was trimmed by 6 bases and J by 2 bases, leaving 7 bases between them. This CDR3 is CASRGQQETQYF. The CDR3 DNA follows: TGTGCCAGCAGAGGGCAACAAGAGACCCAGTACTTC.

This clonotype was seen only a few times. This rearrangement joins TRBV4-2 to TRBJ1-2; 8 bases fit TRBD1. CDR1 and CDR2 from the germline V gene are LGHNA and YNFKEQ. V trimming: 3 bases; J trimming: 8 bases; junction bases outside the gene matches: 11. The CDR3 is made up of 15 amino acids. The CDR3 coding sequence is TGTGCCAGCAGCCAGCCGGGACAGGTGTCCTGGGGCTACACCTTC. Amino acid sequence: CASSQPGQVSWGYTF.

The chain links TRBV19 to TRBJ2-5; D may be TRBD1 (6 bases). Trimming shortened V by 5 bases and J by 2 bases, and 18 bases separated the two germline ends. The CDR3 extends over 16 amino acids. The germline gives CDR1 LNHDA, CDR2 SQIVND (reference sequence). Here the CDR3 DNA reads TGTGCCAGTAGTTCGGAAGTAAGGACAGCTCAAGAGACCCAGTACTTC. It is translated as CASSSEVRTAQETQYF. Based on the CDR3 plus reference TRBV19 and TRBJ2-5, the full variable domain is DGGITQSPKYLFRKEGQNVTLSCEQNLNHDAMYWYRQDPGQGLRLIYYSQIVNDFQKGDIAEGYSVSREKKESFPLTVTSAQKNPTAFYLCASSSEVRTAQETQYFGPGTRLLVL.

This clonotype was detected only a few times. This rearrangement joins TRBV5-1 to TRBJ2-2, with 7 bases lining up with TRBD1. Germline CDR1 SGHRS, CDR2 YFSETQ. V shed 4 bases and J 1 base; nucleotides not matched to a gene: 7. The length of the CDR3 is 16 residues. This CDR3 reads CASSADWTGNTGELFF. The CDR3 DNA is TGCGCCAGCAGCGCCGACTGGACAGGGAACACCGGGGAGCTGTTTTTT. The entire variable domain, with the rest obtained from reference TRBV5-1 and TRBJ2-2, is as follows: KAGVTQTPRYLIKTRGQQVTLSCSPISGHRSVSWYQQTPGQGLQFLFEYFSETQRNKGNFPGRFSGRQFSNSRSEMNVSTLELGDSALYLCASSADWTGNTGELFFGEGSRLTVL.

This clonotype was counted ten times or more. This chain uses TRBV3-1 with TRBJ2-3; tentative D call: TRBD2 (6 bases). The ends were cut back, 4 bases at V and 2 bases at J, with 10 bases in the middle. This CDR3 is built from 14 residues. Looked up from germline, CDR1 is LGHDT and CDR2 is YNNKEL (reference sequence). The CDR3 DNA reads TGTGCCAGCAGCCGGGAGCGGGTCACAGATACGCAGTATTTT. Its translation is CASSRERVTDTQYF.

The chain has TRBV6-6 and TRBJ2-7; 8 bases fit TRBD2. J was trimmed by 4 bases and V by 6 bases; bases with no gene match: 11. This CDR3 is built from 15 residues. The germline CDR1 and CDR2 sequences are MNHNY and SVGAGI (reference sequence). CDR3 coding DNA: TGTGCCAGCAGGTCCCCCCGGGAGGGCCCTTACGAGCAGTACTTC. Amino acid sequence: CASRSPREGPYEQYF.

The chain combines TRBV5-1 with TRBJ2-2, with 8 bases fitting TRBD2. Trimming removed 0 bases from V and 6 bases from J; junction bases left unmatched: 7. Germline-derived CDR1 and CDR2 are SGHRS and YFSETQ. The CDR3 length is 16 residues. For the CDR3, the DNA is TGCGCCAGCAGCTTGGAAATCCAAGCGGGGGCCGGGGAGCTGTTTTTT. Its protein product is CASSLEIQAGAGELFF.

The table lists this clonotype with many counts. The chain has TRBV25-1 and TRBJ2-1; D gene ambiguous. The length of the CDR3 is 14 residues. V was trimmed by 4 bases and J by 10 bases, leaving 17 bases between them. Looked up from germline, CDR1 is MGHDK and CDR2 is SYGVNS. The CDR3 loop is CASSAYARGQEQFF. The CDR3 bases are TGTGCCAGCAGTGCTTATGCAAGAGGCCAAGAGCAGTTCTTC. The full variable domain, its missing parts supplied by reference TRBV25-1 and TRBJ2-1, is EADIYQTPRYLVIGTGKKITLECSQTMGHDKMYWYQQDPGMELHLIHYSYGVNSTEKGDLSSESTVSRIRTEHFPLTLESARPSHTSQYLCASSAYARGQEQFFGPGTRLTVL.

The chain has TRBV29-1 and TRBJ2-7; D call uncertain. The ends were cut back, 5 bases at V and 4 bases at J, with 18 bases in the middle. Germline V gene sequence: CDR1 SQVTM, CDR2 ANQGSEA. The CDR3 is made up of 14 amino acids. The CDR3 nucleotides read TGCAGCGTTATCCCGGGCCCTCATTATTACGAGCAGTACTTC. Residues: CSVIPGPHYYEQYF.

Only a few counts were recorded for this clonotype. The chain employs TRBV6-6 and TRBJ1-1, with D tentatively TRBD1 (5 bases). Trimming removed 6 bases at V and 1 base at J, with 18 bases between. The CDR3 runs to 16 residues. Germline V CDR1 and CDR2: MNHNY, SVGAGI (reference sequence). CDR3 region: CASSPGGVRENTEAFF. The CDR3, as DNA: TGTGCCAGCAGCCCCGGGGGGGTACGGGAGAACACTGAAGCTTTCTTT.

This clonotype was counted at least ten times. The gene calls are TRBV7-9 and TRBJ2-7; D unclear. CDR3 length equals 16 residues. The germline V gene encodes CDR1 SEHNR and CDR2 FQNEAQ (reference sequence). V gave up 5 bases and J gave up 3 bases, with 20 bases separating them. CDR3 residues: CASSPSASVAGYEQYF. The CDR3, as DNA: TGTGCCAGCAGCCCCTCAGCTTCGGTAGCAGGCTACGAGCAGTACTTC.

This chain connects TRBV10-3 to TRBJ2-3; 8 nucleotides agree with TRBD1. The CDR3 is 14 amino acids. V dropped 6 bases and J dropped 0; count of bases not matched to a gene: 2. The germline V gene encodes CDR1 ENHRY and CDR2 SYGVKD. The CDR3 region has the DNA TGTGCCATCAGGGACAGGGCTAGCACAGATACGCAGTATTTT. It yields the protein CAIRDRASTDTQYF.

This chain's CDR3 is CASSWQYSNQPQHF. In nucleotides, the CDR3 is TGTGCCAGCAGTTGGCAGTATAGCAATCAGCCCCAGCATTTT. The chain uses TRBV12-3 or TRBV12-4 and TRBJ1-5; D is ambiguous. Trimming cost V 4 bases and J 0 bases, with 7 bases left between them. This CDR3 contains 14 residues.

This clonotype came up a few times. The chain links TRBV9 to TRBJ1-2; 10 nucleotides match TRBD1. The junction had 5 bases not matched to a gene; V was cut back by 4 bases and J by 2 bases. The CDR3 runs 15 residues. The germline V gene has CDR1 SGDLS and CDR2 YYNGEE. This CDR3 is CASSRGTGDNYGYTF. The CDR3 DNA reads as TGTGCCAGCAGCAGAGGGACAGGGGACAACTATGGCTACACCTTC.

This clonotype has just a few counts. V usage is TRBV20-1 and J usage is TRBJ1-3; no clear D. Germline V gene sequence: CDR1 DFQATT, CDR2 SNEGSKA (reference sequence). Trimming shortened V by 3 bases and J by 0 bases, and 6 bases separated the two germline ends. The CDR3 has 13 residues. DNA for the CDR3: TGCAGTGCTAGGGGGTACTCTGGAAACACCATATATTTT. Encoded protein: CSARGYSGNTIYF.

This clonotype was detected a few times. The chain recombines TRBV2 with TRBJ2-1; TRBD2 might be the D (6 bases). The germline V and J ends were trimmed by 7 bases and 0 bases, with 13 bases remaining between them. CDR1 SNHLY and CDR2 FYNNEI come from the germline V gene. The CDR3 runs 15 residues. The CDR3 reads CASNAGTSSYNEQFF. The DNA for the CDR3 is TGTGCCAGCAACGCCGGGACTTCCTCCTACAATGAGCAGTTCTTC.

This clonotype was detected a few times. The chain is built from TRBV4-2 and TRBJ2-7; a possible D gene is TRBD2 (5 bases). The CDR3 extends over 16 amino acids. Germline V gene lookup returns CDR1 LGHNA and CDR2 YNFKEQ. The V end was cut by 3 bases, the J end by 6 bases, with 21 bases between. This CDR3 is CASSQVSGTYLAEQYF. Written as DNA, the CDR3 is TGTGCCAGCAGCCAGGTCTCCGGCACCTACCTAGCCGAGCAGTACTTC.

There are many counts of this clonotype. The chain joins TRBV11-1 to TRBJ2-1; 8 bases align to TRBD1. J gave up 5 bases and V 5 bases, and 8 bases lay outside the gene matches. This CDR3 contains 15 residues. Germline V lookup: CDR1 SGHAT, CDR2 FQDESV (reference sequence). CDR3 in amino acids: CASSQTGTGHNEQFF. The CDR3 bases are TGTGCCAGCAGCCAGACCGGGACAGGTCACAATGAGCAGTTCTTC.

In this sample, this clonotype turned up a few times. One end of the junction fails to match germline, which may point to a read error. The CDR3 is CASSHPTGPSDF. The CDR3 nucleotides are TGTGCCAGCAGCCATCCGACAGGGCCCTCCGACTTT. V is TRBV3-1 and J is TRBJ1-1; 7 bases match TRBD1. This CDR3 contains 12 residues. Germline lookup yields CDR1 LGHDT and CDR2 YNNKEL (reference sequence).

The J gene is TRBJ1-1, the V gene TRBV6-5; no definite D call. The CDR3 has 13 amino acids. Trimming pared 6 bases from V and 1 base from J, leaving 9 bases between. Germline lookup yields CDR1 MNHEY and CDR2 SVGAGI. The chain's CDR3 is CASSGRGNTEAFF. Written as DNA, the CDR3 is TGTGCCAGCAGCGGACGAGGGAACACTGAAGCTTTCTTT.

The V and J genes are TRBV12-3 or TRBV12-4 and TRBJ2-5; no reliable D call. Between the trimmed V and J ends, which lost 5 bases and 5 bases, there was a span of 18 bases. The CDR3 has 15 amino acids. The chain's CDR3 is CASSPHLWDVETQYF. The CDR3 DNA reads as TGTGCCAGCAGTCCCCATCTTTGGGATGTGGAGACCCAGTACTTC.

The chain has TRBV3-1 and TRBJ1-1, with D maybe TRBD1 (5 bases). Germline V CDR1 and CDR2: LGHDT, YNNKEL (reference sequence). CDR3 length: 15 amino acids. The ends were cut back, 1 base at V and 4 bases at J, with 13 bases in the middle. The CDR3 here is CASSQAGGLSTEAFF. The CDR3 nucleotides are TGTGCCAGCAGCCAAGCTGGGGGTTTGAGCACTGAAGCTTTCTTT.

V is TRBV20-1 and J is TRBJ1-2, with D unresolved. The V end was cut by 6 bases, the J end by 2 bases, with 16 bases between. Germline loops: CDR1 DFQATT, CDR2 SNEGSKA (reference sequence). This CDR3 has 14 amino acids. The DNA of the CDR3 is TGCAGTGCCCCCCTCGTCACAGAGAACTATGGCTACACCTTC. It encodes CSAPLVTENYGYTF.

The genes are TRBV2 and TRBJ2-1; D not resolved. Germline V CDR1 and CDR2: SNHLY, FYNNEI. Trimming cost V 4 bases and J 10 bases, with 8 bases left between them. This CDR3 is 11 amino acids long. The CDR3 sequence: CASSVLREQFF. DNA of the CDR3: TGTGCCAGCAGTGTACTCAGGGAGCAGTTCTTC. Full variable domain (outside the CDR3, taken from reference TRBV2 and TRBJ2-1): EPEVTQTPSHQVTQMGQEVILRCVPISNHLYFYWYRQILGQKVEFLVSFYNNEISEKSEIFDDQFSVERPDGSNFTLKIRSTKLEDSAMYFCASSVLREQFFGPGTRLTVL.

The chain employs TRBV11-2 and TRBJ1-3; maybe TRBD1 (5 bases). V was cut by 5 bases and J by 7 bases, with 21 bases left in between. Germline V gene sequence: CDR1 SGHAT, CDR2 FQNNGV. The length of the CDR3 is 16 residues. This CDR3 is CASSPYPGAPRNTIYF. The CDR3 DNA reads TGTGCCAGCAGCCCCTACCCCGGGGCGCCAAGGAACACCATATATTTT.

The chain uses TRBV12-3 or TRBV12-4 and TRBJ2-3; no clear D gene. The CDR3 loop spans 13 amino acids. The ends were cut back, 2 bases at V and 7 bases at J, with 10 bases in the middle. The CDR3 region is CASSLNVWHTQYF. The CDR3 DNA reads TGTGCCAGCAGTTTAAATGTATGGCATACGCAGTATTTT.